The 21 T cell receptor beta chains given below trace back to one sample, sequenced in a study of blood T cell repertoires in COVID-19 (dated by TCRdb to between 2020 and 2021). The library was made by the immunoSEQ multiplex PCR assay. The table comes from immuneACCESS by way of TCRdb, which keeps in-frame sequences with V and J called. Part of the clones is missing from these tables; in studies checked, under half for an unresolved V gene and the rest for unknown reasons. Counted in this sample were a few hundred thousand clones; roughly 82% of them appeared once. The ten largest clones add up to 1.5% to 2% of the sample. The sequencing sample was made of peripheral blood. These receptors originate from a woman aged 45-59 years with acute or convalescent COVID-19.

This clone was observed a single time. The DNA for the CDR3 is TGTGCCAGTACCACAACGGCGGTCCTACATCCCCAGCATTTT. It translates to CASTTTAVLHPQHF. The chain joins TRBV19 to TRBJ1-5; D unclear. CDR1 is LNHDA and CDR2 is SQIVND in the germline V gene (reference sequence). The V gene lost 7 bases and the J gene lost 10 bases, with 20 bases spanning the gap. CDR3 length equals 14 residues.

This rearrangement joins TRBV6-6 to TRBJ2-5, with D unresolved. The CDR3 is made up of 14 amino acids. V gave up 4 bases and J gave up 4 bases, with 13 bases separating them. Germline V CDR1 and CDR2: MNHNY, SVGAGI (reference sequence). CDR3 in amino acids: CASSSPRSGETQYF. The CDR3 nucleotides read TGTGCCAGCAGTTCCCCTAGGTCCGGAGAGACCCAGTACTTC.

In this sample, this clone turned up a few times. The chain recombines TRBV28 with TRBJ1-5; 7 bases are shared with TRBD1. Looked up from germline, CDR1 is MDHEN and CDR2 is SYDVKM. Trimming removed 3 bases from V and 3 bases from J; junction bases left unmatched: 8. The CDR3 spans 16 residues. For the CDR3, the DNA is TGTGCCAGCAGTTTCCCCGGGGACAGACCCAATCAGCCCCAGCATTTT. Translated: CASSFPGDRPNQPQHF. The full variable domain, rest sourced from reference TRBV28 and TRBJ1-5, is DVKVTQSSRYLVKRTGEKVFLECVQDMDHENMFWYRQDPGLGLRLIYFSYDVKMKEKGDIPEGYSVSREKKERFSLILESASTNQTSMYLCASSFPGDRPNQPQHFGDGTRLSIL.

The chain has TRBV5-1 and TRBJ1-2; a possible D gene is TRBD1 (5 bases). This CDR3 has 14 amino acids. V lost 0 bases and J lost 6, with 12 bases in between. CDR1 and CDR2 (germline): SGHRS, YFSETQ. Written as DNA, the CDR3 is TGCGCCAGCAGCTTGGTGGCAGGGAATAATGGCTACACCTTC. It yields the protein CASSLVAGNNGYTF.

CDR3 coding DNA: TGTGCCAGCACCCGAGACAGTAGCAATCAGCCCCAGCATTTT. Its translation is CASTRDSSNQPQHF. The chain recombines TRBV2 with TRBJ1-5; D is perhaps TRBD1 (5 bases). CDR1 is SNHLY, CDR2 FYNNEI, per germline. The CDR3 totals 14 residues. Between the trimmed V and J ends, which lost 7 bases and 0 bases, there was a span of 10 bases.

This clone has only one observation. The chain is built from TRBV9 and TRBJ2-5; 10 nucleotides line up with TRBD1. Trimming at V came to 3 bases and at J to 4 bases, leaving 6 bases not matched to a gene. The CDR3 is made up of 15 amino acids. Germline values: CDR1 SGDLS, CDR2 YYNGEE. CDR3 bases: TGTGCCAGCAGCGCGGCCGGGACAGGGGCAGAGACCCAGTACTTC. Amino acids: CASSAAGTGAETQYF.

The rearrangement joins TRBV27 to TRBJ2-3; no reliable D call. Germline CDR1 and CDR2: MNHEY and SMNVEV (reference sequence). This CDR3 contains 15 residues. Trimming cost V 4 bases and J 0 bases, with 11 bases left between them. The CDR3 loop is CASSSRHSSTDTQYF. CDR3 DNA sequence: TGTGCCAGCAGTTCGAGACACTCTAGCACAGATACGCAGTATTTT.

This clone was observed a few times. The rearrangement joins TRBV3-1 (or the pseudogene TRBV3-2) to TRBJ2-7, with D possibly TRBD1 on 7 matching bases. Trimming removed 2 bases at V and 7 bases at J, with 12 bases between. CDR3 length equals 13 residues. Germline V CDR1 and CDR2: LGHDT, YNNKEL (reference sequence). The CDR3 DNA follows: TGTGCCAGCAGCCAAACAGGGGCGGGGGAGCAGTACTTC. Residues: CASSQTGAGEQYF.

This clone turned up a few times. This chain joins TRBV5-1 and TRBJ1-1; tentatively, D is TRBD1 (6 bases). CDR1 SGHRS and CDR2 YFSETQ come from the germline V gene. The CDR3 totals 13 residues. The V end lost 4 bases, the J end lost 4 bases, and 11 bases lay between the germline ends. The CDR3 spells CASSGGQSTEAFF. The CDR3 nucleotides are TGCGCCAGCAGCGGTGGACAGAGCACTGAAGCTTTCTTT.

CDR3 amino acids: CASSRQGVRDTQYF. The CDR3 nucleotides read TGTGCCAGCAGCAGACAGGGGGTGAGGGATACGCAGTATTTT. The chain carries TRBV7-2 and TRBJ2-3, with 9 bases aligning to TRBD1. The length of the CDR3 is 14 residues. V dropped 5 bases and J dropped 6; count of bases not matched to a gene: 6. Germline values: CDR1 SGHTA, CDR2 FQGNSA. Full variable domain (missing parts from reference TRBV7-2 and TRBJ2-3): GAGVSQSPSNKVTEKGKDVELRCDPISGHTALYWYRQSLGQGLEFLIYFQGNSAPDKSGLPSDRFSAERTGGSVSTLTIQRTQQEDSAVYLCASSRQGVRDTQYFGPGTRLTVL.

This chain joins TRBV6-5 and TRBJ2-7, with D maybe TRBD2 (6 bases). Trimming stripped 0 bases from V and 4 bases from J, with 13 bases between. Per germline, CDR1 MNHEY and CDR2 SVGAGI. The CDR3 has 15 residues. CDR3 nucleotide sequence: TGTGCCAGCAGTTACTCAACGGGACTCTTTTACGAGCAGTACTTC. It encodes CASSYSTGLFYEQYF.

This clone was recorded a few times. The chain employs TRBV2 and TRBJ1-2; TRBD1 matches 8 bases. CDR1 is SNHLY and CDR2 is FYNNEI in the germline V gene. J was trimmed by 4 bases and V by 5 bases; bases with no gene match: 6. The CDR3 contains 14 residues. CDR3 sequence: CASSRTGSAYGYTF. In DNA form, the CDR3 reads TGTGCCAGCAGTAGGACAGGGTCTGCCTATGGCTACACCTTC. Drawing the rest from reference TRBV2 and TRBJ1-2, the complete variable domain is EPEVTQTPSHQVTQMGQEVILRCVPISNHLYFYWYRQILGQKVEFLVSFYNNEISEKSEIFDDQFSVERPDGSNFTLKIRSTKLEDSAMYFCASSRTGSAYGYTFGSGTRLTVV.

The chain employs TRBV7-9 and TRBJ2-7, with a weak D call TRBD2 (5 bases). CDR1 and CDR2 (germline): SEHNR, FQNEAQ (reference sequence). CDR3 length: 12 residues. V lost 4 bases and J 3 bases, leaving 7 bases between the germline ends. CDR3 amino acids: CASSSRGYEQYF. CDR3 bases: TGTGCCAGCAGCTCCCGGGGCTACGAGCAGTACTTC.

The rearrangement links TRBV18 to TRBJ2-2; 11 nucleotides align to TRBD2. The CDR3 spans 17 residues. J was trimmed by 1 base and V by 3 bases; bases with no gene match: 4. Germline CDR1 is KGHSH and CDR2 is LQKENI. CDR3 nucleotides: TGTGCCAGCTCACCCCTCCTAGCGGGAGGGAACACCGGGGAGCTGTTTTTT. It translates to CASSPLLAGGNTGELFF.

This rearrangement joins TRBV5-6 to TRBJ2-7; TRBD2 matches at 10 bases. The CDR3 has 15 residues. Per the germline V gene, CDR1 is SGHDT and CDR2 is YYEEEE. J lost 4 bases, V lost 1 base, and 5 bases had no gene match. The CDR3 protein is CASSLFLAGVYEQYF. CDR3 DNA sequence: TGTGCCAGCAGCTTGTTTCTAGCGGGAGTGTACGAGCAGTACTTC.

The CDR3 DNA reads as TGTGCCAGCAGCCGCCGGACAGGTTCTGGGAATCAGCCCCAGCATTTT. Its protein product is CASSRRTGSGNQPQHF. The chain joins TRBV7-2 to TRBJ1-5, with 7 bases lining up with TRBD1. The CDR3 extends over 16 amino acids. V lost 5 bases, J lost 4 bases, and 11 bases stayed unmatched. CDR1 SGHTA and CDR2 FQGNSA come from the germline V gene.

CDR3 residues: CSASDLGATFAFF. The DNA for the CDR3 is TGCAGTGCTAGTGATCTGGGGGCGACCTTCGCCTTCTTC. The rearrangement joins TRBV20-1 to TRBJ2-1, with D possibly being TRBD1 (6 bases). The CDR3 runs to 13 residues. Germline loops: CDR1 DFQATT, CDR2 SNEGSKA (reference sequence). V shed 3 bases and J shed 16 bases, with 22 bases lying between them.

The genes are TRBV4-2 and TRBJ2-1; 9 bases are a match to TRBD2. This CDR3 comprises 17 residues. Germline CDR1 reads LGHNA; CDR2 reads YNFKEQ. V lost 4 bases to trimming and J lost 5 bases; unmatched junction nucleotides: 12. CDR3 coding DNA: TGTGCCAGCAGCCCCGTCCCAAGCGGGAGGTCGGACAATGAGCAGTTCTTC. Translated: CASSPVPSGRSDNEQFF.

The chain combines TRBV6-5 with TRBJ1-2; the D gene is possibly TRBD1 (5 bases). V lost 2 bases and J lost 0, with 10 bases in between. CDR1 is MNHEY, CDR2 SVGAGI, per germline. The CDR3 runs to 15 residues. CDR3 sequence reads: CASSYGGASNYGYTF. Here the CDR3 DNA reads TGTGCCAGCAGTTACGGCGGGGCCTCTAACTATGGCTACACCTTC.

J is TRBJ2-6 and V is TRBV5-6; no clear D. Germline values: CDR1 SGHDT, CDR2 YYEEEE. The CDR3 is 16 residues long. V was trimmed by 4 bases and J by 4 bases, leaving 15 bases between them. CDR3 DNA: TGTGCCAGCAGCCGCGACCCGATCAGGGGGGCCAACGTCCTGACTTTC. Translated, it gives CASSRDPIRGANVLTF.

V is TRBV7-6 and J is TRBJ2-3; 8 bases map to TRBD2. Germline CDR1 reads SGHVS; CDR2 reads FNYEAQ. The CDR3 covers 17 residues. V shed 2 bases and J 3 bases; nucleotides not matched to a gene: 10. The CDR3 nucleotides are TGTGCCAGCAGCTTATCGATGAACCGGGAGGGAACAGATACGCAGTATTTT. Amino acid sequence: CASSLSMNREGTDTQYF.